This T cell receptor beta chain was recovered during a study of T cells expressing NK-cell markers. In the study overall: Seven donors tested HCMV-seropositive and one tested seronegative among the eight sequenced. General observations from the study: Dominant NKG2C+ clonotypes accounted for about 1.0-8% of CD8+ T cells in six donors.

Comments on this clonotype: The antigen is unknown.

CDR1 and CDR2 from the germline V gene are MNHEY and SMNVEV (reference sequence). The CDR3 runs 17 residues. 5'RACE template switching with UMIs generated TCR beta cDNA. From its re-call of the 5' RACE reads, TCRdb lists each CDR3 protein once, without DNA. This sample's clone table lists roughly 390,000 distinct CDR3 sequences. This clonotype was sampled from a woman in her 50s in good health. The chain employs TRBV27 and TRBJ2-7; TCRdb names TRBD2, which stays unverified in the absence of DNA. Sequenced sample: blood T cells: a sorted CD56 or NKG2C T cell subset, CD4+ or CD8+ T cells, or bulk PBMC T cells (not recorded which). CDR3 sequence reads: CASSSNPLLDPHVEQYF.